This TCR beta chain was captured in a study of ipilimumab plus nivolumab after autologous stem cell transplantation. Ipilimumab, 1 mg/kg, started 14 to 28 days after autologous transplant. Through week 26, nivolumab 3 mg/kg IV was given weeks 1, 4, 7, 10, then biweekly. The CDR3 spans 13 residues. Germline V gene lookup returns CDR1 SQVTM and CDR2 ANQGSEA. The V end lost 6 bases, the J end lost 2 bases, and 10 bases lay between the germline ends. Method: immunoSEQ multiplex PCR; TCRdb's copy keeps in-frame clones and lacks some. The table has fewer than 25,000 clones, roughly 80% seen once. This chain connects TRBV29-1 to TRBJ2-2, with a tentative D call TRBD1 (6 bases). The TCR was taken from a male donor with diffuse large B-cell lymphoma. The material sequenced was PBMCs, taken in a trial of ipilimumab plus nivolumab as post-transplant consolidation. This CDR3 is CSVDSINTGELFF. The CDR3 nucleotides read TGCAGCGTGGACAGTATCAACACCGGGGAGCTGTTTTTT.